These 21 T cell receptor beta chains originate from one sample sequenced in a study of response to subunit inactivated influenza vaccine. MiXCR, run by TCRdb on the RT-PCR reads, gives a single entry per CDR3 protein. The data contain more than 600,000 distinct CDR3 sequences, under 20% of them seen just once; the ten biggest clones take up approximately 11%. The specimen comprised PBMCs from blood, sampled around 5 days after vaccination. These receptors were obtained from a man in his fifties who received an inactivated influenza vaccine.

This clonotype has at least ten counts. The chain combines TRBV20-1 with TRBJ2-1, with D possibly being TRBD1 (6 bases). Trimming cost V 0 bases and J 8 bases, with 17 bases left between them. The CDR3 covers 15 residues. Germline-derived CDR1 and CDR2 are DFQATT and SNEGSKA (reference sequence). Written as DNA, the CDR3 is TGCAGTGCTAGAGACGACAGGTACACCGACGATGAGCAGTTCTTC. It translates to CSARDDRYTDDEQFF.

This clonotype occurred many times. The CDR3 coding sequence is TGTGCCAGCAGTTTCCACCGAGGGGGGGGCAATGAGCAGTTCTTC. This sequence encodes CASSFHRGGGNEQFF. This chain connects TRBV27 to TRBJ2-1; D perhaps matches TRBD2 (7 bases). Germline CDR1 MNHEY, CDR2 SMNVEV (reference sequence). Trimming left V 3 bases short and J 6 bases short, with 15 bases between. The CDR3 consists of 15 residues.

This clonotype was counted only a few times. The rearrangement uses TRBV28 and TRBJ2-5, with no clear D. The CDR3 is 12 amino acids. The V end was cut by 3 bases, the J end by 6 bases, with 8 bases between. The V gene's germline CDR1 is MDHEN and CDR2 SYDVKM. The CDR3 DNA sequence: TGTGCCAGCAGTTTGGTAGGAAAGACCCAGTACTTC. It is translated as CASSLVGKTQYF.

The chain employs TRBV7-9 and TRBJ1-6; D uncertain. CDR3 length: 14 residues. Trimming took off 8 bases at V and 6 bases at J, with 14 bases between the two ends. CDR1 SEHNR and CDR2 FQNEAQ come from the germline V gene (reference sequence). DNA for the CDR3: TGTGCCAGCGTAATGGTAGAGGGTAATTCACCCCTCCACTTT. It yields the protein CASVMVEGNSPLHF.

The chain uses TRBV5-1 and TRBJ2-1, with D possibly being TRBD1 (6 bases). The V end was cut by 4 bases, the J end by 0 bases, with 14 bases between. Germline loops: CDR1 SGHRS, CDR2 YFSETQ. This CDR3 is 16 amino acids long. DNA of the CDR3: TGCGCCAGCAGCCCGAGGCCAGGGGACTCCTACAATGAGCAGTTCTTC. Its protein product is CASSPRPGDSYNEQFF.

This clonotype was counted many times. This chain links TRBV27 with TRBJ2-7, with 7 bases that match TRBD1. The germline CDR1 and CDR2 sequences are MNHEY and SMNVEV (reference sequence). J gave up 3 bases and V 2 bases, and 10 bases lay outside the gene matches. The CDR3 length is 16 residues. CDR3 residues: CASSLTRQGGHYEQYF. CDR3 DNA sequence: TGTGCCAGCAGTTTAACGAGACAGGGCGGCCACTACGAGCAGTACTTC.

V is TRBV29-1 and J is TRBJ2-1; D is perhaps TRBD1 or TRBD2 (5 bases each). The CDR3 has 12 amino acids. Germline V CDR1 and CDR2: SQVTM, ANQGSEA. The ends were cut back, 7 bases at V and 5 bases at J, with 12 bases in the middle. This CDR3 reads CSDSRGHNEQFF. As DNA, the CDR3 is TGCAGCGACAGCCGGGGCCACAATGAGCAGTTCTTC.

The V gene is TRBV3-1, the J gene TRBJ1-1; D uncertain. The CDR3 has 14 residues. Trimming left V 0 bases short and J 9 bases short, with 14 bases between. Germline V gene sequence: CDR1 LGHDT, CDR2 YNNKEL (reference sequence). The CDR3 nucleotides read TGTGCCAGCAGCCAAGAAGGTATAGCGGGAAAAGCTTTCTTT. It is translated as CASSQEGIAGKAFF.

A few counts support this clonotype. Here the CDR3 reads CASSPNQTAYLYNEQFF. The CDR3 region has the DNA TGTGCCAGCAGTCCCAACCAGACAGCCTACCTTTACAATGAGCAGTTCTTC. The chain has TRBV12-3 or TRBV12-4 and TRBJ2-1; tentative D call: TRBD1 (5 bases). The CDR3 sequence is 17 residues long. Trimming removed 5 bases from V and 4 bases from J, with 21 bases in between.

This rearrangement joins TRBV6-1 to TRBJ1-1; D gene unclear. Trimming stripped 3 bases from V and 5 bases from J, with 7 bases between. Germline CDR1 and CDR2: MNHNS and SASEGT. This CDR3 spans 12 amino acids. CDR3 sequence reads: CASSEGWTEAFF. CDR3 bases: TGTGCCAGCAGTGAGGGGTGGACTGAAGCTTTCTTT.

This clonotype showed up many times. This rearrangement joins TRBV12-3 or TRBV12-4 to TRBJ2-3; TRBD1 is a possible D gene (6 bases). V was shortened by 5 bases and J by 6 bases, with 6 bases between the two germline ends. The CDR3 is 11 amino acids. The DNA for the CDR3 is TGTGCCAGCAGTGACAGGGATACGCAGTATTTT. Protein product: CASSDRDTQYF.

The rearrangement joins TRBV12-3 or TRBV12-4 to TRBJ1-1; 10 bases agree with TRBD1. J gave up 3 bases and V 5 bases, and 6 bases lay outside the gene matches. This CDR3 spans 15 amino acids. CDR3 bases: TGTGCCAGCAGTCCCGGGGACAGGGGATACACTGAAGCTTTCTTT. As protein: CASSPGDRGYTEAFF.

Details on this clonotype: Lacking the conserved final phenylalanine or tryptophan, this CDR3 likely reflects a read error. The rearrangement uses TRBV9 and TRBJ2-1; possibly TRBD1 or TRBD2 for D (6 bases each). This CDR3 has 18 amino acids. Germline CDR1 and CDR2: SGDLS and YYNGEE. The V gene lost 1 base and the J gene lost 4 bases, with 21 bases spanning the gap. This CDR3 is CASSVQGAVGGRYNEQFL. CDR3 nucleotides: TGTGCCAGCAGCGTACAAGGGGCGGTAGGGGGGAGATACAATGAGCAGTTCCTC.

The chain links TRBV7-2 to TRBJ2-5, with D possibly matching TRBD1 (6 bases). Trimming took off 5 bases at V and 3 bases at J, with 7 bases between the two ends. This CDR3 is 12 amino acids long. The germline CDR1 and CDR2 sequences are SGHTA and FQGNSA. The CDR3 DNA follows: TGTGCCAGCAGCGACAGGAAAGAGACCCAGTACTTC. It codes for CASSDRKETQYF.

This sequence joins TRBV11-2 and TRBJ2-3, with D maybe TRBD2 (5 bases). From germline, CDR1 is SGHAT and CDR2 FQNNGV. The CDR3 is 13 amino acids. Trimming removed 6 bases at V and 4 bases at J, with 11 bases between. CDR3 DNA sequence: TGTGCCAGCAGACGGACTGCCCCAGATACGCAGTATTTT. It is translated as CASRRTAPDTQYF. Using reference TRBV11-2 and TRBJ2-3 for the parts outside the CDR3, the full variable domain is EAGVAQSPRYKIIEKRQSVAFWCNPISGHATLYWYQQILGQGPKLLIQFQNNGVVDDSQLPKDRFSAERLKGVDSTLKIQPAKLEDSAVYLCASRRTAPDTQYFGPGTRLTVL.

Only a few counts were recorded for this clonotype. The chain is built from TRBV4-3 and TRBJ2-7; the match to TRBD1 covers 7 bases. With 1 base clipped from V and 0 bases from J, the junction kept 6 bases outside the gene matches. The CDR3 loop spans 16 amino acids. Germline lookup yields CDR1 LGHNA and CDR2 YSLEER. The CDR3 is CASSQVWGTASYEQYF. DNA of the CDR3: TGCGCCAGCAGCCAAGTCTGGGGGACAGCCTCCTACGAGCAGTACTTC.

The gene calls are TRBV10-3 and TRBJ2-7; D gene ambiguous. Germline V CDR1 and CDR2: ENHRY, SYGVKD. Trimming left V 3 bases short and J 2 bases short, with 11 bases between. CDR3 length equals 14 residues. The DNA of the CDR3 is TGTGCCATCAGTGAACCCAGCTCCCCCTACGAGCAGTACTTC. Translation gives CAISEPSSPYEQYF.

The chain recombines TRBV11-2 with TRBJ2-3; 10 bases are a match to TRBD1. CDR1 and CDR2 from the germline V gene are SGHAT and FQNNGV. The CDR3 contains 15 residues. J was trimmed by 4 bases and V by 7 bases; bases with no gene match: 8. Here the CDR3 DNA reads TGTGCCAGCACCCCGGGACAGGGGACCGCAGATACGCAGTATTTT. Encoded protein: CASTPGQGTADTQYF.

In its sample, this clonotype was seen a few times. The chain has TRBV20-1 and TRBJ2-5, with D perhaps matching TRBD2 (6 bases). Trimming removed 5 bases at V and 8 bases at J, with 27 bases between. The CDR3 sequence is 16 residues long. Germline CDR1 and CDR2: DFQATT and SNEGSKA (reference sequence). CDR3 bases: TGCAGTGCTCCGAAAATAACCGGGACTGTAGGATTAACCCAGTACTTC. Its protein product is CSAPKITGTVGLTQYF.

This clonotype was detected a few times. The chain uses TRBV5-6 and TRBJ1-1, with 7 bases aligning to TRBD1. The CDR3 spans 13 residues. With V trimmed by 4 bases and J by 11 bases, 11 bases remained unmatched. Germline V lookup: CDR1 SGHDT, CDR2 YYEEEE. CDR3 coding DNA: TGTGCCAGCAGCGCCCGACAGGGAACGGGCGCTTTCTTT. As protein: CASSARQGTGAFF.

At least ten counts were recorded for this clonotype. The rearrangement links TRBV4-3 to TRBJ1-6, with a possible D match to TRBD1 (6 bases). V was pared by 0 bases and J by 3 bases, with 15 bases between. The CDR3 is made up of 18 amino acids. CDR1 and CDR2 from the germline V gene are LGHNA and YSLEER. In DNA form, the CDR3 reads TGCGCCAGCAGCCAAGATCCCCCGGACAGCCTCTATAATTCACCCCTCCACTTT. The encoded protein is CASSQDPPDSLYNSPLHF.